This TCR beta chain was retrieved from a study of cytomegalovirus exposure and HLA in healthy donors. Turning to the study itself: A subsequent analysis stated that the approximately 110 validation repertoires were run on the same platform as the 650 to 850 first-cohort repertoires. The study, taken as a whole, reports: According to a subsequent analysis, TCR clusters from the first cohort were inclined to appear together in the 90 to 150 validation repertoires.

This clone has only a few counts. The antigen is not known. Profiling relied on immunoSEQ multiplex PCR, and the TCRdb table lists in-frame clones only, not all of them. The top ten clones hold about 1.9% of a sample with 130,000 or so clones, roughly 89% of them seen once. The CDR3 extends over 11 amino acids. The germline CDR1 and CDR2 sequences are SQVTM and ANQGSEA. Trimming stripped 8 bases from V and 0 bases from J, with 7 bases between. The V and J genes are TRBV29-1 and TRBJ2-5, with D unresolved. Material: PBMCs. The clonotype was recovered from a woman between 18 and 29 years old in good health and CMV-seronegative. In nucleotides, the CDR3 is TGCAGCACGAGGCACCAAGAGACCCAGTACTTC. It encodes CSTRHQETQYF.